This T cell receptor (beta chain) was sequenced during a study of vaccination and CD4 T cells after COVID-19 (dated by TCRdb to the early 2020s). With regard to the full study: SARS-CoV-2 positivity had been established in the convalescent patients by nasal swab PCR, and mild disease was recorded in several of these patients and severe disease in one. The convalescent cohort comprised six males and four females, including two Hispanic individuals, seven Caucasians, two Asians and one multiracial person. Two doses of either the Pfizer-BioNTech BNT162b2 vaccine (n=8) or the Moderna mRNA-1273 vaccine (n=2) were administered to participants. Post-COVID blood samples were collected from convalescent patients a median of around 100 days after diagnosis, with a range of roughly 30 to 170 days. Post-vaccine blood samples were obtained a median of around 74 days after the second vaccine dose, with a range of roughly 14 to 241 days. Overlapping spike peptide pools from SARS-CoV-2 and from the common cold coronaviruses HCoV-NL63, HCoV-OC43 and HCoV-229E were used as culture stimuli. As controls, cultures received a CEFX viral epitope pool (the positive control), an HIV-1 Nef peptide pool (the negative control), or no peptide at all. In ten to eleven COVID-19 convalescent patients and 4 infection-naive healthy vaccine recipients, researchers compared the spike-specific CD4+ TCR repertoire from before mRNA vaccination with the repertoire from after. General study outcomes and caveats: In convalescent patients, a median about 86% of post-vaccine SARS-CoV-2-reactive clones were detected only after vaccination, and vaccine-specific priming was suggested by this finding. Although the median number of SARS-CoV-2-reactive clonotypes went up from approximately 20 after infection to approximately 40 after vaccination, the increase was not significant. Of the vaccine-specific clones found in convalescent patients, nearly all (304 of 307) were mono-reactive for SARS-CoV-2 spike instead of being cross-reactive with common cold coronaviruses. The study included relatively few convalescent patients and did not analyze early timepoints after natural infection.

A few counts support this clonotype. Its antigen is not yet known. No base qualities exist here, and no much larger clone lies one base off it. The germline V gene (reference sequence) yields DFQATT for CDR1 and SNEGSKA for CDR2. V is clipped by 4 bases and J by 7 bases, and the sequence between their germline boundaries is 17 bases long. The CDR3 runs 14 amino acids, cysteine and phenylalanine included. The kept DNA is CDR3 alone, 42 bases in frame from the first base. Library generation was performed with PCR. DNA from cultured CD4+ T cells underwent TCR sequencing with the Oncomine TCR Beta short-read assay at the Johns Hopkins FTIC core. The QIAamp micro DNA kit was used to extract genomic DNA from the cultured CD4+ T cells. Oncomine TCR Beta libraries made from cultured CD4+ T cells were pooled using unique dual indexes and sequenced on an Illumina iSeq 100. Per the authors' processing: Non-productive sequences were filtered out, and CDR3s that did not start with C, did not end with F or W, or were shorter than 7 amino acids were discarded. The MANAFEST web application was used to identify antigen-specific clonotypes by comparing peptide-stimulated wells against reference wells and other culture wells. An FDR below 0.05, an odds ratio above 5, and a productive frequency above 0.1% in at least two of three replicate wells were required for clones to be considered positive. A clonotype counted as cross-reactive if it showed significant expansion both in the SARS-CoV-2 spike wells and in at least one common cold coronavirus spike condition. Using R version 3.6.1, CDR3 homology was evaluated through Levenshtein distances (stringdist) along with unrooted phylogenetic trees (ape). TCRdb applied fastp at Q25 and MiXCR to the public reads, then kept only in-frame beta chains. A single entry per CDR3 protein holds the most common genes and DNA from its merged rows. In this record, the V and J calls reflect TCRdb's handling and not the investigators' own analysis. The sample data list 10,000 to 11,000 distinct CDR3 sequences, and roughly 64% of these were observed just once. The top ten clones comprise roughly 25% of the sample.

In the paper's terms, the treatment or condition label means: roughly 11-day PBMC culture with coronavirus spike peptide pools or control peptides (ViraFEST assay). The ViraFEST assay, used in the study, expanded antigen-specific T cells with peptide pools and then identified the expanded clonotypes through TCR sequencing. Positive SARS-CoV-2 PCR tests in the convalescent patients dated from March to December 2020, before Alpha, Beta and Delta variants emerged in the United States. PBMCs were cultured at a few million per well in IMDM supplemented with around 5.5% human AB serum and 9.5 to 10 IU/ml IL-2, with about 10 ug/ml peptide pools added. Half of the culture medium was replaced with fresh IL-2-containing medium on days 3 and 7. CD4+ T cells were isolated after approximately ten days of culture through negative selection using the EasySep CD4+ T cell isolation kit. PBMCs were separated from whole blood using Ficoll-Paque Plus gradient centrifugation and then either used fresh or cryopreserved at -140C. In general, triplicate wells were set up for every culture condition.

This sequence was found in a human donor who had recovered from COVID-19. The V and J segments used are TRBV20-1 and TRBJ2-1; TRBD2 could be the D gene, as 6 bases match. The specimen sequenced was CD4+ T cells from blood, cultured in vitro. At the DNA level, the sequence is TGCAGTGCTACGGCCGGAGGGTGGGGGAATGAGCAGTTCTTC. Its amino acids are CSATAGGWGNEQFF.